This entry is about one T cell receptor beta chain. Antigen: not known. This sample was included in a study of siplizumab effects on memory and regulatory T cells. Germline V lookup: CDR1 MNHEY, CDR2 SVGAGI. V gave up 3 bases and J gave up 1 base, with 4 bases separating them. The CDR3 totals 14 residues. TCRdb's table, derived via immunoSEQ multiplex PCR, lists solely in-frame clones and lacks some. The table lists around 61,000 clones, just over 95% of them singletons. General study findings and limits: Memory T cells appeared less diverse than naive cells, which seemed to contribute substantially to alloresponse.

Input material: naive CD8+ T cells sorted from blood. The chain joins TRBV6-5 to TRBJ2-6, with D unclear. The TCR originated in a human donor in good health. In DNA form, the CDR3 reads TGTGCCAGCAGTTATCTGTCTGGGGCCAACGTCCTGACTTTC. As protein: CASSYLSGANVLTF.